This T cell receptor beta chain was observed in a study of blood T cell repertoires in COVID-19. Trimming removed 1 base from V and 5 bases from J, with 23 bases in between. This CDR3 has 19 amino acids. Germline V lookup: CDR1 SEHNR, CDR2 FQNEAQ (reference sequence). The table came from immunoSEQ multiplex PCR; TCRdb's copy has only in-frame clones and leaves some out. The sample yields 150,000 to 200,000 clones, about 84% seen once. This clone was detected only a few times. The specimen was peripheral blood. The receptor was isolated from a person between 70 and 80 years old with COVID-19, enrolled during active disease. The genes are TRBV7-9 and TRBJ1-4; no firm D call. In nucleotides, the CDR3 is TGTGCCAGCAGCTTAGAGAGGAGAGCCACCGCCTTAAAAAATGAAAAACTGTTTTTT. It yields the protein CASSLERRATALKNEKLFF. Based on the CDR3 plus reference TRBV7-9 and TRBJ1-4, the full variable domain is DTGVSQNPRHKITKRGQNVTFRCDPISEHNRLYWYRQTLGQGPEFLTYFQNEAQLEKSRLLSDRFSAERPKGSFSTLEIQRTEQGDSAMYLCASSLERRATALKNEKLFFGSGTQLSVL.